Listed here is a single T cell receptor (beta chain). Its specificity is not known. The sample is drawn from a study of T cell responses to AZD1222 COVID-19 vaccine. The study's findings and limits: Just 5 to 7 AZD1222 recipients tested seropositive at baseline. Targeting of unmutated variant regions was reportedly seen in nearly half of spike-specific TCRs. White British ancestry dominated among donors, who included more females, and clonal diversity was possibly underestimated.

Data came from immunoSEQ multiplex PCR; TCRdb stores just in-frame clones and leaves some out. This sample has about 69,000 clones, with around 78% found just once. This CDR3 spans 13 amino acids. Trimming took off 2 bases at V and 1 base at J, with 6 bases between the two ends. Germline CDR1 SGHNT, CDR2 YYREEE (reference sequence). V is TRBV5-4 and J is TRBJ2-5; D perhaps matches TRBD2 (5 bases). This specimen consisted of peripheral blood, obtained 28 days after the second AZD1222 dose. The TCR originated in an adult who received the AZD1222 COVID-19 vaccine. CDR3 bases: TGTGCCAGCAGCTTAACTAGCCAAGAGACCCAGTACTTC. This encodes CASSLTSQETQYF.